This TCR beta chain emerged from a study of blood T cell repertoires in COVID-19 (dated by TCRdb to 2020 to 2022). Regarding the complete study: The collaborator samples originated in the United States, Italy and Spain and spanned the acute and convalescent phases of COVID-19. Deeply sampled blood TCRbeta repertoires from subjects exposed to, actively infected with, or recovered from COVID-19 were included in the dataset. The samples were drawn from two sources: the first 160 participants of the ongoing ImmuneRACE study, and 1,000 to 1,500 subjects contributed by 6 global collaborators. The repertoires were released in a freely available public database meant as a resource for research on the immune response to SARS-CoV-2. The material from the prospective study consisted of cDNA or gDNA derived from T cells, B-cell-depleted T cells, or PBMCs. Sample metadata almost always included a de-identified subject ID, COVID-19 status, age in years and sex. Where available, HLA class I and class II types were obtained from metadata supplied by the sample provider rather than from assay-based typing. Broad study findings and their caveats: Clinical and demographic metadata were provided uncurated, with the amount varying by source and participant.

The collaborating institutions used their own protocols to collect whole blood in K2EDTA tubes. For TCRbeta analysis, collaborator samples were shipped as frozen whole blood, as isolated PBMCs, or as DNA extracted from either sample type. TCRbeta CDR3 regions were amplified from genomic DNA using the immunoSEQ Assay, a bias-controlled multiplex PCR. Under the source paper's analysis protocol: Within the assay, amplification of reference gene primers was used to estimate how many nucleated cells each sample contained. To quantify the absolute abundance of each unique TCRbeta CDR3 rearrangement, sequence reads were collapsed and filtered. For each sample, productive Simpson clonality was calculated as the square root of Simpson's diversity index across productive rearrangements. The immuneACCESS repertoire file appears here via TCRdb, limited to in-frame rearrangements. These files lack a portion of the clones; in checked studies, under half of the deficit traces to unresolved V genes, and the cause of the others is not known. The V and J calls and clone size come from that table; D and trimming were worked out from the DNA. In all, the sample holds approximately 100,000 clones, and roughly 88% of those were seen once. The ten top clones hold more than 25% of the sample.

The CDR3 runs 13 residues from the cysteine to the phenylalanine. Here the CDR3 DNA is all that survives: 39 bases in frame from base 1. CDR1 and CDR2 are read off the germline V gene (reference sequence) as LGHDT and YNNKEL. V is cut by 3 bases and J by 8 bases, and the space between the germline ends is 10 bases. In this sample, this clone turned up a few times. Its antigen is currently not known. Per-base qualities were not stored, and no clone one base away is much larger. The specimen was peripheral blood. The chain was built from TRBV3-1 (or the pseudogene TRBV3-2) and TRBJ1-4, with the D gene too uncertain to name. This clonotype originated in a human donor in a cohort sampled during active COVID-19. In nucleotides, the sequence is TGTGCCAGCAGCCAGGGCACCCCGGAAAAACTGTTTTTT. Its translation is CASSQGTPEKLFF.